The present T cell receptor (beta chain) was sequenced within a study of blood T cell repertoires in COVID-19. Overall study context: Acute and convalescent COVID-19 specimens originated in the United States, Italy and Spain. The analysed material was cDNA or gDNA that came from T cells, B-cell-depleted T cells, or PBMCs.

Sequencing used immunoSEQ multiplex PCR; TCRdb keeps in-frame clones, though not all of them. This sample has about 220,000 clones, with roughly 80% found just once. This TCR was sampled from a woman in her seventies with COVID-19, enrolled during active disease. The specimen sequenced was peripheral blood.

The CDR3 nucleotides are TGTGCCAGCAGCATAGCGGGAGGTAGGACAGATACGCAGTATTTT. As protein: CASSIAGGRTDTQYF. The rearrangement uses TRBV6-5 and TRBJ2-3; 10 bases are shared with TRBD2. Germline V gene sequence: CDR1 MNHEY, CDR2 SVGAGI. The CDR3 has 15 amino acids. J was trimmed by 3 bases and V by 6 bases; bases with no gene match: 6.